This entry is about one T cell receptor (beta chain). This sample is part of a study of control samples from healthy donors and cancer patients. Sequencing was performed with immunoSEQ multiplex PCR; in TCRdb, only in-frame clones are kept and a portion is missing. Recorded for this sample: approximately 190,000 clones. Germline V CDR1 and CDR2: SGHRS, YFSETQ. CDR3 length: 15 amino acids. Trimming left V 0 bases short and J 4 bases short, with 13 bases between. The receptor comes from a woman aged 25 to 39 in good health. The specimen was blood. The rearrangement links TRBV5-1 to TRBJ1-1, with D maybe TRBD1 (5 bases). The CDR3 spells CASSLARGKSTEAFF. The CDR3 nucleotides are TGCGCCAGCAGCTTGGCTCGGGGGAAGAGCACTGAAGCTTTCTTT. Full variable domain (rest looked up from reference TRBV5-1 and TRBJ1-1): KAGVTQTPRYLIKTRGQQVTLSCSPISGHRSVSWYQQTPGQGLQFLFEYFSETQRNKGNFPGRFSGRQFSNSRSEMNVSTLELGDSALYLCASSLARGKSTEAFFGQGTRLTVV.